The 29 T cell receptor beta chains below come from one sample, sequenced in a study of cytomegalovirus exposure and HLA in healthy donors. Data came from immunoSEQ multiplex PCR; TCRdb stores just in-frame clones and leaves some out. Of a few hundred thousand clones listed, 86% were seen once; the top ten hold approximately 0.84%. The material sequenced was PBMCs. These receptors were taken from a woman aged 18-30 years in good health and CMV-seronegative.

This clone has a single count. The chain links TRBV11-2 to TRBJ2-7; 14 bases fit TRBD2. Germline V gene data show CDR1 as SGHAT and CDR2 as FQNNGV. The trim removed 5 bases at V and 3 bases at J, leaving 6 bases unmatched. The length of the CDR3 is 16 residues. The CDR3 region has the DNA TGTGCCAGCAGCGCGGGGACTAGCGGGAGTATCTACGAGCAGTACTTC. It is translated as CASSAGTSGSIYEQYF.

The chain joins TRBV29-1 to TRBJ1-1, with 7 positions matching TRBD1. The CDR3 has 14 residues. Germline assignment: CDR1 SQVTM and CDR2 ANQGSEA. Germline trimming cut 6 bases from V and 4 bases from J; bases unmatched to any gene: 11. The DNA of the CDR3 is TGCAGCGTGGTGAACAGGGGCTCGAGCACTGAAGCTTTCTTT. Protein sequence: CSVVNRGSSTEAFF.

The chain joins TRBV5-5 to TRBJ2-6, with TRBD1 identical over 11 bases. There are 20 residues in the CDR3. Germline CDR1 and CDR2: SGHKS and YYEKEE (reference sequence). Trimming at V came to 4 bases and at J to 2 bases, leaving 14 bases not matched to a gene. CDR3 in amino acids: CASSARRTGGAITGANVLTF. CDR3 bases: TGTGCCAGCAGCGCCCGACGGACAGGGGGCGCAATAACTGGGGCCAACGTCCTGACTTTC.

The chain carries TRBV7-9 and TRBJ2-7; D possibly corresponds to TRBD1 (5 bases). Trimming shortened V by 5 bases and J by 0 bases, and 17 bases separated the two germline ends. Germline V CDR1 and CDR2: SEHNR, FQNEAQ (reference sequence). The CDR3 has 16 residues. This chain's CDR3 is CASSLALGHSSYEQYF. The DNA for the CDR3 is TGTGCCAGCAGCCTCGCCCTTGGACACTCCTCCTACGAGCAGTACTTC.

This chain links TRBV7-2 with TRBJ2-7, with TRBD2 matching 10 bases. V trimming: 5 bases; J trimming: 3 bases; junction bases outside the gene matches: 4. This CDR3 is built from 14 residues. CDR1 and CDR2 from the germline V gene are SGHTA and FQGNSA. CDR3: CASSVLAGVYEQYF. CDR3 in DNA: TGTGCCAGCAGCGTCCTAGCGGGGGTCTACGAGCAGTACTTC.

The chain recombines TRBV7-9 with TRBJ1-1, with D possibly being TRBD1 (5 bases). The germline V and J ends were trimmed by 1 base and 7 bases, with 10 bases remaining between them. The CDR3 runs 13 residues. Germline V gives CDR1 SEHNR, CDR2 FQNEAQ (reference sequence). DNA for the CDR3: TGTGCCAGCAGCTTAGATTGGGGGGGTGAAGCTTTCTTT. Amino acids: CASSLDWGGEAFF.

CDR3 in amino acids: CASSSAPIGVTEAFF. CDR3 in DNA: TGTGCCAGCAGCTCAGCCCCGATAGGGGTCACTGAAGCTTTCTTT. The V call is TRBV7-2, the J call TRBJ1-1, with D possibly being TRBD1 (5 bases). Germline V gives CDR1 SGHTA, CDR2 FQGNSA. V lost 4 bases, J lost 4 bases, and 16 bases lay in between. The CDR3 runs 15 residues. Full variable domain (rest looked up from reference TRBV7-2 and TRBJ1-1): GAGVSQSPSNKVTEKGKDVELRCDPISGHTALYWYRQSLGQGLEFLIYFQGNSAPDKSGLPSDRFSAERTGGSVSTLTIQRTQQEDSAVYLCASSSAPIGVTEAFFGQGTRLTVV.

The chain couples TRBV5-8 to TRBJ2-7; no clear D gene. V dropped 2 bases and J dropped 1 base, with 4 bases sitting between them. This CDR3 comprises 12 residues. Germline CDR1 and CDR2: SGHTS and YDEGEE. CDR3 amino acids: CASSFGSYEQYF. CDR3 nucleotides: TGTGCCAGCAGCTTCGGTTCCTACGAGCAGTACTTC.

This clone has a single count. This chain links TRBV27 with TRBJ2-7; 9 bases align to TRBD1. Germline lookup yields CDR1 MNHEY and CDR2 SMNVEV (reference sequence). The CDR3 consists of 16 residues. The ends lost 2 bases at V and 2 bases at J; junction bases unmatched: 7. CDR3 nucleotides: TGTGCCAGCAGTTTAAGAGGGGGACAGGGTGCCTACGAGCAGTACTTC. Its translation is CASSLRGGQGAYEQYF.

The CDR3: CASSTGQGDEQYF. The CDR3 bases are TGTGCCAGCAGCACAGGACAGGGAGACGAGCAGTACTTC. The chain is built from TRBV7-2 and TRBJ2-7, with 8 bases fitting TRBD1. This CDR3 is built from 13 residues. J gave up 5 bases and V 5 bases, and 5 bases lay outside the gene matches. Per the germline V gene, CDR1 is SGHTA and CDR2 is FQGNSA.

The chain couples TRBV19 to TRBJ2-7; possibly TRBD1 for D (5 bases). CDR1 is LNHDA, CDR2 SQIVND, per germline (reference sequence). The CDR3 runs to 13 residues. V lost 0 bases, J lost 6 bases, and 9 bases lay in between. In DNA, the CDR3 is TGTGCCAGTAGTATAGATCAAGGGGTCGAGCAGTACTTC. It encodes CASSIDQGVEQYF.

The chain carries TRBV15 and TRBJ2-1; 9 nucleotides align to TRBD2. This CDR3 is 14 amino acids long. Germline V gives CDR1 LNHNV, CDR2 YYDKDF (reference sequence). The V gene end was trimmed by 5 bases and the J gene end by 5 bases; junction bases not matched to a gene: 4. CDR3: CATSLTSGNNEQFF. DNA for the CDR3: TGTGCCACCAGCCTGACTAGCGGAAACAATGAGCAGTTCTTC.

This sequence joins TRBV28 and TRBJ1-2, with no clear D. Germline V gene lookup returns CDR1 MDHEN and CDR2 SYDVKM. V was pared by 2 bases and J by 8 bases, with 9 bases between. The CDR3 loop spans 12 amino acids. CDR3 protein: CASSLGLPGYTF. CDR3 DNA: TGTGCCAGCAGTTTAGGGCTACCGGGCTACACCTTC.

The rearrangement links TRBV6-6 to TRBJ2-5; D is uncertain. Germline CDR1 is MNHNY and CDR2 is SVGAGI (reference sequence). Deletions cut 0 bases from V and 9 bases from J, with 8 bases between. This CDR3 comprises 12 residues. The CDR3 region has the DNA TGTGCCAGCAGTTACTCGGTGCAGGCCCAGTACTTC. The encoded protein is CASSYSVQAQYF.

The chain uses TRBV7-9 and TRBJ1-2; 9 nucleotides agree with TRBD1. The CDR3 consists of 14 residues. From germline, CDR1 is SEHNR and CDR2 FQNEAQ (reference sequence). The junction had 9 bases not matched to a gene; V was cut back by 8 bases and J by 5 bases. The CDR3 sequence is CASAEDRGPYGYTF. DNA for the CDR3: TGTGCCAGCGCTGAGGACAGGGGTCCTTATGGCTACACCTTC.

The V and J genes are TRBV7-2 and TRBJ2-7, with TRBD2 matching 12 bases. J lost 0 bases, V lost 2 bases, and 5 bases had no gene match. Germline loops: CDR1 SGHTA, CDR2 FQGNSA. The CDR3 consists of 17 residues. DNA for the CDR3: TGTGCCAGCAGCTTATTTCCTAGCGGGAGGGGCTCCTACGAGCAGTACTTC. Translating gives CASSLFPSGRGSYEQYF.

The sample holds one count of this clone. CDR3 DNA: TGTGCCAGCACCGCCGCACGACAGGGACAAGAGACCCAGTACTTC. Translation gives CASTAARQGQETQYF. This sequence joins TRBV6-5 and TRBJ2-5, with 7 bases lining up with TRBD1. In germline, CDR1 is MNHEY, CDR2 SVGAGI. Germline trimming cut 7 bases from V and 2 bases from J; bases unmatched to any gene: 10. This CDR3 comprises 15 residues.

The rearrangement links TRBV9 to TRBJ2-2, with TRBD1 identical over 7 bases. Losses at the gene ends were 0 bases for V and 3 bases for J; bases not matched to a gene: 5. Germline V lookup: CDR1 SGDLS, CDR2 YYNGEE. This CDR3 contains 16 residues. Here the CDR3 DNA reads TGTGCCAGCAGCGTAGAGGGACAGCTTTACACCGGGGAGCTGTTTTTT. This codes for CASSVEGQLYTGELFF.

The chain links TRBV25-1 to TRBJ2-7; the D is unclear. The V and J ends lost 1 base and 1 base respectively, with 8 bases between them. The CDR3 runs 14 residues. Germline lookup yields CDR1 MGHDK and CDR2 SYGVNS. CDR3 DNA: TGTGCCAGCAGTGAATTTCCCAGTTCCTACGAGCAGTACTTC. The encoded protein is CASSEFPSSYEQYF.

V and J are TRBV4-1 and TRBJ1-5; TRBD1 might be the D (6 bases). From germline, CDR1 is MGHRA and CDR2 YSYEKL. This CDR3 spans 13 amino acids. Trimming took off 8 bases at V and 10 bases at J, with 18 bases between the two ends. CDR3 DNA: TGCGCCAGCGCAAAATGGGGTGGGGGCCCCCAGCATTTT. Protein product: CASAKWGGGPQHF.

V and J are TRBV28 and TRBJ2-7, with D maybe TRBD2 (5 bases). V lost 6 bases to trimming and J lost 2 bases, with 20 bases between them. The CDR3 has 16 amino acids. Germline assignment: CDR1 MDHEN and CDR2 SYDVKM. The CDR3 DNA follows: TGTGCCAGCAGCTCCTCCTGGTGGAGCGGAGCCTACGAGCAGTACTTC. This gives the protein CASSSSWWSGAYEQYF.

V is TRBV5-1 and J is TRBJ2-7; 13 bases map to TRBD2. Germline assignment: CDR1 SGHRS and CDR2 YFSETQ. The CDR3 totals 17 residues. With 5 bases clipped from V and 3 bases from J, the junction kept 11 bases outside the gene matches. The CDR3 nucleotides are TGCGCCAGCAGGCTGTCGGGACTAGCGGGATCTGGCTACGAGCAGTACTTC. Amino acid sequence: CASRLSGLAGSGYEQYF.

V usage is TRBV6-5 and J usage is TRBJ1-2; TRBD1 agrees at 12 bases. This CDR3 comprises 14 residues. Germline V gives CDR1 MNHEY, CDR2 SVGAGI. The J segment lost 8 bases and the V segment lost 2 bases, leaving 3 bases of the junction unmatched. The CDR3 DNA is TGTGCCAGCAGTTACGCCGGGACAGGGGGCGGCTACACCTTC. Residues: CASSYAGTGGGYTF.

In its sample, this clone was seen a few times. This sequence joins TRBV6-6 and TRBJ1-2, with 9 bases fitting TRBD1. The V gene end was trimmed by 6 bases and the J gene end by 2 bases; junction bases not matched to a gene: 4. Germline lookup yields CDR1 MNHNY and CDR2 SVGAGI (reference sequence). This CDR3 is 14 amino acids long. CDR3 sequence: CASRTGQGNYGYTF. The CDR3 DNA is TGTGCCAGCAGGACGGGACAGGGAAACTATGGCTACACCTTC.

V gene TRBV4-3 combines with J gene TRBJ2-1; D is ambiguous. This CDR3 contains 14 residues. Germline V CDR1 and CDR2: LGHNA, YSLEER. The V end lost 1 base, the J end lost 1 base, and 5 bases lay between the germline ends. The CDR3 spells CASSQARSYNEQFF. In DNA form, the CDR3 reads TGCGCCAGCAGCCAAGCCCGGTCCTACAATGAGCAGTTCTTC.

Concerning this clone: This specimen includes other DNA sequences encoding the same CDR3. The chain links TRBV4-1 to TRBJ2-7; no clear D gene. The CDR3 sequence is 15 residues long. Trimming stripped 1 base from V and 1 base from J, with 11 bases between. Germline values: CDR1 MGHRA, CDR2 YSYEKL. The chain's CDR3 is CASSQGLASSYEQYF. CDR3 bases: TGCGCCAGCAGCCAAGGGTTAGCTTCATCCTACGAGCAGTACTTC.

The J gene is TRBJ1-2, the V gene TRBV5-6; perhaps TRBD1 as D (6 bases). V lost 4 bases to trimming and J lost 2 bases, with 6 bases between them. Germline V gene sequence: CDR1 SGHDT, CDR2 YYEEEE. The CDR3 length is 12 residues. CDR3 bases: TGTGCCAGCAGCGGACAGAACTATGGCTACACCTTC. It encodes CASSGQNYGYTF.

The V gene is TRBV21-1, the J gene TRBJ1-2; the table assigns TRBD1, which was not confirmed against the DNA. TRBV21-1 is a documented pseudogene. There are 15 residues in the CDR3. The CDR3 nucleotides read TGTGCCAGCAGCACGTTACGCCGGGACAGGAGTGGCTACACCTTC. Translating gives CASSTLRRDRSGYTF.

The chain carries TRBV7-3 and TRBJ2-7, with 8 bases identical to TRBD2. Losses at the gene ends were 3 bases for V and 5 bases for J; bases not matched to a gene: 9. The CDR3 consists of 15 residues. Germline loops: CDR1 SGHTA, CDR2 FQGTGA. Written as DNA, the CDR3 is TGTGCCAGCAGCTTGGGAGCGGGAGCATACGACGAGCAGTACTTC. This sequence encodes CASSLGAGAYDEQYF.